These 27 T cell receptor beta chains share one sample of origin, sequenced in a study of spatial heterogeneity in lung cancer. From the 5' RACE reads, TCRdb called clonotypes with MiXCR, one entry per CDR3 protein. This table holds some 110,000 distinct CDR3 sequences, 10% to 15% found once. Indicated time point: blood at routine non-recurrence follow-up after resection. Whole RNA came from tumor, nontumor lung or frozen PBMC and was sequenced without being sorted. The specimen was PBMCs, collected at follow-up. The receptor source for this set is a male donor with early-stage non-small cell lung cancer.

This clonotype was seen a few times. This chain joins TRBV5-1 and TRBJ1-2; no definite D call. Trimming removed 4 bases at V and 6 bases at J, with 19 bases between. CDR3 length: 15 amino acids. Germline CDR1 reads SGHRS; CDR2 reads YFSETQ. Written as DNA, the CDR3 is TGCGCCAGCAGCGCCAGCGGGGTGCTCCGGGATGGCTACACCTTC. Protein: CASSASGVLRDGYTF.

This clonotype was observed at least ten times. CDR3 in DNA: TGTGCCAGCAGCCAAGATTCCAAGAACACTGAAGCTTTCTTT. It encodes CASSQDSKNTEAFF. This rearrangement joins TRBV4-2 to TRBJ1-1; D remains ambiguous. Germline V gene lookup returns CDR1 LGHNA and CDR2 YNFKEQ. V gave up 0 bases and J gave up 1 base, with 6 bases separating them. CDR3 length equals 14 residues.

This clonotype was detected a few times. The chain recombines TRBV5-1 with TRBJ2-5; D not resolved. From germline, CDR1 is SGHRS and CDR2 YFSETQ. V was clipped by 0 bases and J by 3 bases, with 3 bases between them. The CDR3 spans 12 residues. DNA for the CDR3: TGCGCCAGCAGCTTGGGGGAAGAGACCCAGTACTTC. Translation gives CASSLGEETQYF. Using reference TRBV5-1 and TRBJ2-5 for the parts outside the CDR3, the full variable domain is KAGVTQTPRYLIKTRGQQVTLSCSPISGHRSVSWYQQTPGQGLQFLFEYFSETQRNKGNFPGRFSGRQFSNSRSEMNVSTLELGDSALYLCASSLGEETQYFGPGTRLLVL.

The V call is TRBV5-5, the J call TRBJ1-5, with a weak D call TRBD1 (6 bases). Germline V gives CDR1 SGHKS, CDR2 YYEKEE (reference sequence). The CDR3 is made up of 14 amino acids. V was trimmed by 2 bases and J by 7 bases, leaving 13 bases between them. The CDR3 loop reads CASSFGGQGQPQHF. The CDR3 nucleotides are TGTGCCAGCAGCTTCGGGGGCCAGGGGCAGCCCCAGCATTTT.

This clonotype was detected a few times. The chain recombines TRBV2 with TRBJ2-3; 10 nucleotides align to TRBD2. CDR1 is SNHLY, CDR2 FYNNEI, per germline. V was pared by 4 bases and J by 1 base, with 5 bases of the junction left unmatched. CDR3 length: 16 residues. The CDR3 protein is CASSGSGGFRTDTQYF. CDR3 coding DNA: TGTGCCAGCAGTGGTAGCGGGGGGTTCCGCACAGATACGCAGTATTTT. Complete variable domain (other parts from reference TRBV2 and TRBJ2-3): EPEVTQTPSHQVTQMGQEVILRCVPISNHLYFYWYRQILGQKVEFLVSFYNNEISEKSEIFDDQFSVERPDGSNFTLKIRSTKLEDSAMYFCASSGSGGFRTDTQYFGPGTRLTVL.

The table lists this clonotype with many counts. The V call is TRBV2, the J call TRBJ1-1, with D possibly being TRBD1 (5 bases). The V end was cut by 6 bases, the J end by 1 base, with 9 bases between. CDR1 is SNHLY and CDR2 is FYNNEI in the germline V gene. The CDR3 length is 13 residues. The CDR3 bases are TGTGCCAGCAGCCAGGACACGAACACTGAAGCTTTCTTT. This encodes CASSQDTNTEAFF. Together with reference TRBV2 and TRBJ1-1, the CDR3 gives the full variable domain: EPEVTQTPSHQVTQMGQEVILRCVPISNHLYFYWYRQILGQKVEFLVSFYNNEISEKSEIFDDQFSVERPDGSNFTLKIRSTKLEDSAMYFCASSQDTNTEAFFGQGTRLTVV.

This clonotype was seen more than once but under ten times. The chain is built from TRBV9 and TRBJ2-1, with D perhaps matching TRBD2 (5 bases). This CDR3 comprises 16 residues. Trimming pared 2 bases from V and 0 bases from J, leaving 12 bases between. From germline, CDR1 is SGDLS and CDR2 YYNGEE. CDR3 bases: TGTGCCAGCAGCGTGAGTAGCGATAGCTCCTACAATGAGCAGTTCTTC. This gives the protein CASSVSSDSSYNEQFF.

CDR3 nucleotides: TGTGCCACCAGCAGAGAAGGAGAGACCCAGTACTTC. It yields the protein CATSREGETQYF. The chain recombines TRBV15 with TRBJ2-5; D remains unclear. The CDR3 length is 12 residues. Per the germline V gene, CDR1 is LNHNV and CDR2 is YYDKDF (reference sequence). Trimming stripped 0 bases from V and 4 bases from J, with 3 bases between.

The chain is built from TRBV7-9 and TRBJ1-1, with D possibly being TRBD1 (5 bases). V was pared by 2 bases and J by 3 bases, with 10 bases between. From germline, CDR1 is SEHNR and CDR2 FQNEAQ (reference sequence). The CDR3 is made up of 14 amino acids. CDR3 residues: CASSLNSGDTEAFF. The CDR3 DNA sequence: TGTGCCAGCAGCTTAAATTCGGGGGACACTGAAGCTTTCTTT.

This clonotype was seen repeatedly, ten times or more. The chain links TRBV28 to TRBJ1-5; maybe TRBD1 (5 bases). This CDR3 has 12 residues. Per the germline V gene, CDR1 is MDHEN and CDR2 is SYDVKM. The V end lost 7 bases, the J end lost 6 bases, and 10 bases lay between the germline ends. The CDR3 nucleotides read TGTGCCAGCAAGAGGGGTGGTCAGCCCCAGCATTTT. Protein product: CASKRGGQPQHF.

This clonotype was seen at least ten times. One end of the junction is discordant with germline, which a read error may explain. The CDR3 loop is CASSDAGGPAHF. In DNA, the CDR3 is TGCGCCAGCAGTGACGCCGGGGGGCCCGCGCACTTC. The chain has TRBV10-1 and TRBJ2-5; D might be TRBD2 (7 bases). CDR1 and CDR2 (germline): WNHNN, SYGVQD (reference sequence). The CDR3 runs 12 residues.

In its sample, this clonotype was seen many times. The rearrangement joins TRBV5-1 to TRBJ2-3; 7 bases align to TRBD1. Germline V CDR1 and CDR2: SGHRS, YFSETQ. The CDR3 loop spans 16 amino acids. The trim removed 0 bases at V and 0 bases at J, leaving 4 bases unmatched. In DNA, the CDR3 is TGCGCCAGCAGCTTGGGGGACAGCCATAGCACAGATACGCAGTATTTT. It yields the protein CASSLGDSHSTDTQYF.

This clonotype was seen more than once but under ten times. V usage is TRBV3-1 and J usage is TRBJ2-1; 9 bases map to TRBD2. From germline, CDR1 is LGHDT and CDR2 YNNKEL (reference sequence). Losses at the gene ends were 7 bases for V and 6 bases for J; bases not matched to a gene: 7. This CDR3 is built from 14 residues. The CDR3 loop reads CASTFSGGTNEQFF. The CDR3 DNA is TGTGCCAGCACCTTTAGCGGGGGTACCAATGAGCAGTTCTTC.

This clonotype has a count of ten or more. The chain recombines TRBV29-1 with TRBJ2-6; D gene uncertain. Trimming left V 5 bases short and J 0 bases short, with 5 bases between. Germline V gene sequence: CDR1 SQVTM, CDR2 ANQGSEA. This CDR3 spans 13 amino acids. The CDR3 protein is CSVFASGANVLTF. In DNA form, the CDR3 reads TGCAGCGTTTTCGCCTCTGGGGCCAACGTCCTGACTTTC.

A few counts support this clonotype. The chain joins TRBV27 to TRBJ2-4, with unresolved D. Trimming stripped 8 bases from V and 0 bases from J, with 11 bases between. The CDR3 is made up of 14 amino acids. In germline, CDR1 is MNHEY, CDR2 SMNVEV (reference sequence). The DNA for the CDR3 is TGTGCCAGCGGGCAGCCTCTAGCCAAAAACATTCAGTACTTC. It encodes CASGQPLAKNIQYF.

The rearrangement uses TRBV12-3 or TRBV12-4 and TRBJ2-2, with TRBD1 identical over 9 bases. Trimming removed 1 base from V and 4 bases from J; junction bases left unmatched: 4. CDR3 length equals 16 residues. CDR3 region: CASSLDPGQGTGELFF. The CDR3 DNA is TGTGCCAGCAGTTTAGACCCGGGACAGGGCACCGGGGAGCTGTTTTTT.

This clonotype was seen many times. The chain recombines TRBV2 with TRBJ2-3, with 8 positions matching TRBD1. In germline, CDR1 is SNHLY, CDR2 FYNNEI. The CDR3 runs to 15 residues. V trimming: 6 bases; J trimming: 6 bases; junction bases outside the gene matches: 11. Written as DNA, the CDR3 is TGTGCCAGCAGGTCCCAGGGGGCGCTTTCGGATACGCAGTATTTT. This translates into CASRSQGALSDTQYF.

This clonotype was seen at least ten times. V is TRBV5-6 and J is TRBJ1-5; D not certain. The V end was cut by 0 bases, the J end by 5 bases, with 6 bases between. CDR3 length equals 13 residues. Germline V gives CDR1 SGHDT, CDR2 YYEEEE. The CDR3 region is CASSLGTDQPQHF. CDR3 in DNA: TGTGCCAGCAGCTTGGGGACTGATCAGCCCCAGCATTTT. The variable domain in full, with the rest retrieved from reference TRBV5-6 and TRBJ1-5, is DAGVTQSPTHLIKTRGQQVTLRCSPKSGHDTVSWYQQALGQGPQFIFQYYEEEERQRGNFPDRFSGHQFPNYSSELNVNALLLGDSALYLCASSLGTDQPQHFGDGTRLSIL.

This clonotype has at least ten counts. This chain joins TRBV28 and TRBJ2-7; unclear D gene. Trimming cost V 2 bases and J 6 bases, with 17 bases left between them. The CDR3 is 15 amino acids. Germline-derived CDR1 and CDR2 are MDHEN and SYDVKM. The DNA for the CDR3 is TGTGCCAGCAGTTTACACAGTCTCGGTCGGGTCGAGCAGTACTTC. Protein: CASSLHSLGRVEQYF.

A word on this clonotype: A much larger clone is a single base away; this may be a read error. The V call is TRBV5-1, the J call TRBJ1-1; no clear D. The CDR3 covers 14 residues. CDR1 is SGHRS, CDR2 YFSETQ, per germline. The chain's CDR3 is CASSLAQGGTEAYF. The CDR3 DNA sequence: TGCGCCAGCAGCTTGGCCCAAGGTGGCACTGAAGCTTACTTT.

The DNA for the CDR3 is TGTGCCAGCAGCCTCAGAAGGTCGGGCGAGCAGTACTTC. The encoded protein is CASSLRRSGEQYF. V usage is TRBV7-2 and J usage is TRBJ2-7; D is undetermined. Trimming stripped 5 bases from V and 6 bases from J, with 14 bases between. CDR1 and CDR2 from the germline V gene are SGHTA and FQGNSA. CDR3 length: 13 amino acids.

This clonotype occurred many times. The V call is TRBV7-3, the J call TRBJ2-3; no clear D. V lost 4 bases to trimming and J lost 5 bases, with 19 bases between them. Germline CDR1 SGHTA, CDR2 FQGTGA. The CDR3 length is 16 residues. CDR3 loop: CASSSSPSETLDTQYF. Here the CDR3 DNA reads TGTGCCAGCAGCTCGTCGCCAAGCGAGACACTAGATACGCAGTATTTT.

There are many counts of this clonotype. The chain has TRBV5-1 and TRBJ2-3; the D gene is possibly TRBD2 (7 bases). Trimming shortened V by 7 bases and J by 0 bases, and 12 bases separated the two germline ends. Germline CDR1 reads SGHRS; CDR2 reads YFSETQ. CDR3 length equals 14 residues. The CDR3 bases are TGCGCCAGCGGGGGGGCTACTAGCACAGATACGCAGTATTTT. This gives the protein CASGGATSTDTQYF. Filled out from reference TRBV5-1 and TRBJ2-3, the complete variable domain reads KAGVTQTPRYLIKTRGQQVTLSCSPISGHRSVSWYQQTPGQGLQFLFEYFSETQRNKGNFPGRFSGRQFSNSRSEMNVSTLELGDSALYLCASGGATSTDTQYFGPGTRLTVL.

The table lists this clonotype with a few counts. V is TRBV6-5 and J is TRBJ2-5; D possibly corresponds to TRBD2 (5 bases). Germline-derived CDR1 and CDR2 are MNHEY and SVGAGI. This CDR3 is built from 15 residues. Trimming left V 0 bases short and J 5 bases short, with 13 bases between. DNA of the CDR3: TGTGCCAGCAGTTACTCGTCAGGCCGCGGGGAGACCCAGTACTTC. It specifies CASSYSSGRGETQYF.

This clonotype was counted at least ten times. The chain recombines TRBV20-1 with TRBJ2-7; 7 nucleotides line up with TRBD1. Germline V CDR1 and CDR2: DFQATT, SNEGSKA (reference sequence). V was clipped by 3 bases and J by 3 bases; unmatched bases: 17. This CDR3 is 17 amino acids long. The CDR3 is CSARNLGQTTKDYEQYF. DNA for the CDR3: TGCAGTGCTAGGAATCTGGGACAGACAACGAAGGACTACGAGCAGTACTTC.

This rearrangement joins TRBV12-3 or TRBV12-4 to TRBJ1-5; D is ambiguous. The CDR3 consists of 16 residues. Trimming took 3 bases from V and 1 from J, leaving 13 bases between them. The CDR3 DNA reads as TGTGCCAGCAGTTTGAGTTCATCGGGAAGCAATCAGCCCCAGCATTTT. This translates into CASSLSSSGSNQPQHF.

This clonotype came up many times. The chain employs TRBV5-5 and TRBJ2-7; D possibly corresponds to TRBD1 (5 bases). Germline CDR1 reads SGHKS; CDR2 reads YYEKEE (reference sequence). The CDR3 totals 15 residues. V was shortened by 0 bases and J by 3 bases, with 13 bases between the two germline ends. The CDR3 spells CASSLGPSRDYEQYF. The CDR3 region has the DNA TGTGCCAGCAGCTTGGGACCCAGCAGGGACTACGAGCAGTACTTC.